This is a list of T cell receptor beta chains from one sample in a study of cytomegalovirus exposure and HLA in healthy donors. TCRdb's copy holds only in-frame clones and misses some; the assay was immunoSEQ multiplex PCR. Among 200,000 to 250,000 clones, approximately 80% were seen once, and the ten largest hold 3% to 4.5%. Sequences were obtained from PBMCs. These receptors all stem from a male donor in good health and CMV-seronegative. Each CDR3 is given without its conserved first and last residue.

v_gene	j_gene	CDR3aa
TRBV28	TRBJ1-2	ASKKGGSGYT
TRBV6-1	TRBJ1-3	ASSEAAPRGNTIY
TRBV29-1	TRBJ2-7	SAQRESEQY
TRBV5-1	TRBJ1-1	ASRVGSGFTEAF
TRBV13	TRBJ2-1	ASSFQDNEQF
TRBV6-5	TRBJ2-1	ASSSGHYNEQF
TRBV6-5	TRBJ1-5	ASSYRGADQPQH
TRBV5-8	TRBJ1-2	VSNREGVYGYGYT
TRBV10-1	TRBJ2-2	ASSDPAGALF
TRBV19	TRBJ1-1	ASTDTVNTEAF
TRBV11-2	TRBJ2-7	ASSTLFREQY
TRBV9	TRBJ1-6	ASSVVGDSFSPLH
TRBV5-4	TRBJ2-2	ASSFPGHNTGELF
TRBV19	TRBJ1-1	ASTAPQGVLNTEAF
TRBV27	TRBJ2-5	ASSSTVQETQY
TRBV10-3	TRBJ2-7	AISETGSNEQY
TRBV11-2	TRBJ2-5	ASSFTGGSETQY
TRBV7-3	TRBJ2-3	ASSQNSPDTQY
TRBV4-2	TRBJ2-4	ASSQDQASGSGLGIQY
TRBV11-3	TRBJ2-5	ASSLGTGQETQY
TRBV5-4	TRBJ2-7	ASSPWEGSYEQY
TRBV29-1	TRBJ1-5	SVADRSGNQPQH
TRBV28	TRBJ2-3	ASSSSRGRTDTQY
TRBV6-1	TRBJ1-1	ASSVGTGGMSTEAF
TRBV19	TRBJ1-5	ASSMAGYSNQPQH
TRBV11-2	TRBJ1-5	ASSSGANQPQH
TRBV6-1	TRBJ1-5	ASSAFRTTGQPQH
TRBV7-9	TRBJ2-2	SSSPWTGEITGELF
TRBV10-3	TRBJ1-5	AISGGGAPKQPQH
TRBV4-2	TRBJ1-1	ASSQETGVPEAF
TRBV9	TRBJ2-1	ASSPRWGGYNEQF
TRBV2	TRBJ2-7	ASSESGGPYEQY
TRBV7-2	TRBJ2-1	ASSLVGGLAGGRNEQF